This is a list of T cell receptor beta chains from one sample in a study of cytomegalovirus exposure and HLA in healthy donors. Here immunoSEQ multiplex PCR was the method, and the copy in TCRdb shows in-frame clones only, minus some. The table lists 57,000 or so clones, 75% to 85% of them singletons. The sequencing sample was made of PBMCs. The receptors originated from a man aged 50 or older in good health and CMV-seropositive. Both conserved end residues are part of each CDR3. The order of the fields is J gene, D gene, V gene, clone size, CDR3 DNA, CDR3 protein. The D gene is left open where the match is weak. Only part of the rows carry a size: once, few, many, or a class if the clone is expanded.

J: TRBJ2-5; D: TRBD1; V: TRBV4-1; size: -; DNA: TGCGCCAGCAGCCAGGGACAGGGGACGGGAGAGACCCAGTACTTC; CDR3: CASSQGQGTGETQYF
J: TRBJ2-2; D: -; V: TRBV9; size: -; DNA: TGTGCCAGCAGAGAGGGAGGCACCGGGGAGCTGTTTTTT; CDR3: CASREGGTGELFF
J: TRBJ2-1; D: -; V: TRBV11-3; size: -; DNA: TGTGCCAGCAGCTTAGCGGGACAAGCCTCCTACAATGAGCAGTTCTTC; CDR3: CASSLAGQASYNEQFF
J: TRBJ2-7; D: TRBD2; V: TRBV27; size: -; DNA: TGTGCCTCAAGGTCGGGGGGCTCCTACGAGCAGTACTTC; CDR3: CASRSGGSYEQYF
J: TRBJ2-7; D: -; V: TRBV4-1; size: few; DNA: TGCGCCAGCAGCGAAGAAGCCGGACAAGGCTACTACGAGCAGTACTTC; CDR3: CASSEEAGQGYYEQYF
J: TRBJ1-3; D: TRBD1; V: TRBV5-1; size: -; DNA: TGCGCCAGCAGCTGGGGGACAGCTGGAAACACCATATATTTT; CDR3: CASSWGTAGNTIYF
J: TRBJ2-3; D: TRBD2; V: TRBV7-8; size: -; DNA: TGTGCCAGCAGCTCGGGTGGGGGGGGTGGAGATACGCAGTATTTT; CDR3: CASSSGGGGGDTQYF
J: TRBJ1-2; D: TRBD1; V: TRBV30; size: -; DNA: TGTTGCCTTGGGGGGACAGGGAGAAACTATGGCTACACCTTC; CDR3: CCLGGTGRNYGYTF
J: TRBJ2-7; D: TRBD1; V: TRBV5-6; size: -; DNA: TGTGCCAGCAGCTTGTTGGGACAGGGGGCTTACGAGCAGTACTTC; CDR3: CASSLLGQGAYEQYF
J: TRBJ2-4; D: -; V: TRBV15; size: -; DNA: TGTGCCACCAGCAGAGATCGTCCAGTACAACGTACCATTCAGTACTTC; CDR3: CATSRDRPVQRTIQYF
J: TRBJ2-7; D: TRBD1; V: TRBV4-3; size: -; DNA: TGCGCCAGCAGCCAAGGCCCCTCGCCTCCGGGACAGATGTACTTC; CDR3: CASSQGPSPPGQMYF
J: TRBJ1-2; D: -; V: TRBV7-2; size: -; DNA: TGTGCCAGCAGCTTTTACAGGGAGCCAGGGAACTTC; CDR3: CASSFYREPGNF
J: TRBJ2-7; D: -; V: TRBV27; size: -; DNA: TGTGCCAGCAGTTTATCGCGGGATGGGTCCTACGAGCAGTACTTC; CDR3: CASSLSRDGSYEQYF
J: TRBJ1-2; D: -; V: TRBV30; size: -; DNA: TGTGCCTGGACTCTGACACATGGGGGGAATGGCTACACCTTC; CDR3: CAWTLTHGGNGYTF
J: TRBJ2-1; D: -; V: TRBV9; size: -; DNA: TGTGCCAGCAGCCCCCCCGAGGGGGACAAGTACAATGAGCAGTTCTTC; CDR3: CASSPPEGDKYNEQFF
J: TRBJ2-2; D: TRBD2; V: TRBV9; size: -; DNA: TGTGCCAGCAGTATTAGCGGGAGGCGAGACACCGGGGAGCTGTTTTTT; CDR3: CASSISGRRDTGELFF
J: TRBJ1-2; D: -; V: TRBV11-2; size: -; DNA: TGTGCCAGCAGCTTAGATGATACAGGGCGTGTCTATGGCTACACCTTC; CDR3: CASSLDDTGRVYGYTF
J: TRBJ2-6; D: TRBD2; V: TRBV11-3; size: -; DNA: TGTGACAGCAGTTTAGCGGGGGGTTCCTCTGGGGCCAACGTCCTGACTTTC; CDR3: CDSSLAGGSSGANVLTF
J: TRBJ1-1; D: TRBD1; V: TRBV6-1; size: -; DNA: TGTGCCAGTGGACAGGGTTGGACTGAAGCTTTCTTT; CDR3: CASGQGWTEAFF
J: TRBJ1-2; D: -; V: TRBV4-1; size: -; DNA: TGCGCCAGCAGCCAAGAAAGGGGGGGTTCCGATGGCTACACCTTC; CDR3: CASSQERGGSDGYTF
J: TRBJ2-7; D: -; V: TRBV6-5; size: -; DNA: TGTGCCAGCACCCCACGGAGGGCCTCCTACGAGCAGTACTTC; CDR3: CASTPRRASYEQYF
J: TRBJ1-2; D: -; V: TRBV6-6; size: -; DNA: TGTGCCAGCAGTCCCGGGGTCTATGGCTACACCTTC; CDR3: CASSPGVYGYTF
J: TRBJ2-1; D: TRBD2; V: TRBV6-1; size: -; DNA: TGTGCCAGCCTAAGACTAGCGGGAGAGGTCTATGAGCAGTTCTTC; CDR3: CASLRLAGEVYEQFF
J: TRBJ2-5; D: -; V: TRBV11-2; size: once; DNA: TGTGCCAGCAGCTTAGACAGGGCTCAAGAGACCCAGTACTTC; CDR3: CASSLDRAQETQYF
J: TRBJ1-1; D: TRBD1; V: TRBV9; size: once; DNA: TGTGCCAGCAGCGCCCCGGGACAGGGCGGCACTGAAGCTTTCTTT; CDR3: CASSAPGQGGTEAFF
J: TRBJ2-3; D: -; V: TRBV6-5; size: -; DNA: TGTGCCAGCAAACTCGACAGCCGCACAGATACGCAGTATTTT; CDR3: CASKLDSRTDTQYF
J: TRBJ2-3; D: TRBD2; V: TRBV7-9; size: once; DNA: TGTGCCAGCAGCCAAAGGACTAGCGGGGGCCTTAGCACAGATACGCAGTATTTT; CDR3: CASSQRTSGGLSTDTQYF
J: TRBJ2-5; D: TRBD2; V: TRBV28; size: few; DNA: TGTGCCAGCAGTTCTAGCGGGAGAGGTTTTGGAGAGACCCAGTACTTC; CDR3: CASSSSGRGFGETQYF
J: TRBJ2-1; D: TRBD1; V: TRBV28; size: -; DNA: TGTGCCAGCAAAGACAGGGTCGTGATTAATGAGCAGTTCTTC; CDR3: CASKDRVVINEQFF
J: TRBJ2-3; D: TRBD2; V: TRBV7-9; size: -; DNA: TGTGCCAGCAGCTTAGGGCTAGCGGGGGCCATCACAGATACGCAGTATTTT; CDR3: CASSLGLAGAITDTQYF
J: TRBJ2-7; D: -; V: TRBV27; size: -; DNA: TGTGCCAGCAGTTTTAAGTTTTCCTCCTACGAGCAGTACTTC; CDR3: CASSFKFSSYEQYF
J: TRBJ2-7; D: -; V: TRBV20-1; size: few; DNA: TGCAGTCCGGAAGGGGACTACGAGCAGTACTTC; CDR3: CSPEGDYEQYF
J: TRBJ2-1; D: TRBD2; V: TRBV6-4; size: -; DNA: TGTGCCAGCAGTGACTCGGGGGGGGGCTACAATGAGCAGTTCTTC; CDR3: CASSDSGGGYNEQFF
J: TRBJ2-7; D: -; V: TRBV5-1; size: -; DNA: TGCGCCAGCAGCTTGGCCGGTGGGGGCAAAACAGACTACGAGCAGTACTTC; CDR3: CASSLAGGGKTDYEQYF
J: TRBJ2-1; D: -; V: TRBV5-4; size: -; DNA: TGTGCCAGCAGCTCCCTGGACTCGAGGAATGAGCAGTTCTTC; CDR3: CASSSLDSRNEQFF
J: TRBJ2-1; D: TRBD1; V: TRBV4-1; size: -; DNA: TGCGCCAGCAGCCACGAACAGGGGAACTACAATGAGCAGTTCTTC; CDR3: CASSHEQGNYNEQFF
J: TRBJ1-5; D: -; V: TRBV30; size: once; DNA: TGTGCCTGGAGTGGGCACTCGGGGATGCAGCCCCAGCATTTT; CDR3: CAWSGHSGMQPQHF
J: TRBJ2-7; D: TRBD2; V: TRBV6-1; size: -; DNA: TGTGCCAGCAGTAAAACTAGCGCTCTCTTATACGAGCAGTACTTC; CDR3: CASSKTSALLYEQYF
J: TRBJ2-3; D: -; V: TRBV5-1; size: -; DNA: TGCGCCAGCAGCCCGGGGACAATTACAGATACGCAGTATTTT; CDR3: CASSPGTITDTQYF
J: TRBJ2-7; D: -; V: TRBV29-1; size: -; DNA: TGCAGCGTTTACACAGAAAGGGGGGGACCCTACGAGCAGTACTTC; CDR3: CSVYTERGGPYEQYF
J: TRBJ2-5; D: TRBD1; V: TRBV4-3; size: few; DNA: TGCGCCAGCAGCCAAGGGACAGGCGGGGAGACCCAGTACTTC; CDR3: CASSQGTGGETQYF
J: TRBJ1-2; D: TRBD1; V: TRBV27; size: -; DNA: TGTGCCAGCAGTTTAGTCGGGACAGGGTCGGCGGGCTACACCTTC; CDR3: CASSLVGTGSAGYTF
J: TRBJ1-3; D: TRBD1; V: TRBV7-2; size: -; DNA: TGTGCCAGCAGCACAACAGGGGGAAGTGGAAACACCATATATTTT; CDR3: CASSTTGGSGNTIYF
J: TRBJ2-1; D: -; V: TRBV7-9; size: few; DNA: TGTGCCAGCAGCCCATGGGAGTACAATGAGCAGTTCTTC; CDR3: CASSPWEYNEQFF